This TCR beta chain was recorded in a study of graft-versus-host responses after intestinal transplantation. Overall study context: Recipients across the board were started on anti-thymocyte globulin induction, then kept on tacrolimus and steroids for about three years.

This table comes from immunoSEQ multiplex PCR, and its TCRdb copy is limited to in-frame clones, with some not included. In the table there are about 47,000 clones, approximately 95% of which are singletons. Turning to this clone: The target antigen is unknown.

Germline values: CDR1 MGHRA, CDR2 YSYEKL. The length of the CDR3 is 15 residues. Trimming cost V 0 bases and J 8 bases, with 16 bases left between them. The source is a human donor who was the organ donor for an intestinal transplant. This chain links TRBV4-1 with TRBJ1-1; tentative D call: TRBD1 (5 bases). This specimen consisted of unstimulated CD8+ T cells sorted from spleen or lymph node cells, obtained before transplant. The CDR3 spells CASSQEDSGRGEAFF. As DNA, the CDR3 is TGCGCCAGCAGCCAAGAAGATTCAGGGAGGGGCGAAGCTTTCTTT.